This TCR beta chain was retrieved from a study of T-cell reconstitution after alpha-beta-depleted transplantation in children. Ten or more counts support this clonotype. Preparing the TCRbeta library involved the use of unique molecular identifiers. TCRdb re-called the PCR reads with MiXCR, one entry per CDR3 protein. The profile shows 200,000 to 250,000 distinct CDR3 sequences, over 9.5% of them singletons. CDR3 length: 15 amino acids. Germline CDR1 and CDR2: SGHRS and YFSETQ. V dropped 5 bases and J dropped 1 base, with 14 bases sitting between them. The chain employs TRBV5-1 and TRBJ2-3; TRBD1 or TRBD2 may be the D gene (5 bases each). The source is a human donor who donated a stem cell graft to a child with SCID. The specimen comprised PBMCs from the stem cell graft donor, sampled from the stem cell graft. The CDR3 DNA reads TGCGCCAGCAGGGAGGTCGAGACAGGCACAGATACGCAGTATTTT. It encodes CASREVETGTDTQYF.